Below, 23 T cell receptor beta chains from the same sample are listed, as sequenced in a study of blood T cell repertoires in COVID-19 (dated by TCRdb to about 2020). Receptor libraries were prepared by the immunoSEQ multiplex PCR assay. The immuneACCESS repertoire file appears here via TCRdb, limited to in-frame rearrangements. These files lack a portion of the clones; in checked studies, under half of the deficit traces to unresolved V genes, and the cause of the others is not known. In this sample the table shows hundreds of thousands of clones, around 91% of which occur a single time. In total, the top ten clones hold 8% to 10% of the sample. The sample taken for sequencing was PBMCs or T cells enriched from blood (not recorded which). The receptors were sampled from a woman aged 40 to 50 who had recovered from COVID-19.

This clone appeared a single time. In nucleotides, the CDR3 is TGCGCCAGCAGCTTGACAGGGGGACCGCAGGATACGCAGTATTTT. As protein: CASSLTGGPQDTQYF. The rearrangement joins TRBV5-1 to TRBJ2-3; 8 nucleotides match TRBD1. The CDR3 has 15 residues. CDR1 and CDR2 from the germline V gene are SGHRS and YFSETQ. V dropped 1 base and J dropped 6; count of bases not matched to a gene: 7.

The gene calls are TRBV4-2 and TRBJ2-1; D is possibly TRBD2 (6 bases). There are 15 residues in the CDR3. Deletions cut 4 bases from V and 4 bases from J, with 14 bases between. The germline CDR1 and CDR2 sequences are LGHNA and YNFKEQ. Here the CDR3 DNA reads TGTGCCAGCAGCCCGACTAGTATAGAGTACAATGAGCAGTTCTTC. As protein: CASSPTSIEYNEQFF.

As for this clone: Other nucleotide sequences from this sample produce the same CDR3. This sequence joins TRBV7-2 and TRBJ2-7; possible D gene TRBD2, 5 bases. Looked up from germline, CDR1 is SGHTA and CDR2 is FQGNSA. CDR3 length equals 14 residues. V was clipped by 1 base and J by 3 bases, with 10 bases between them. DNA for the CDR3: TGTGCCAGCAGCTTAGGCCGGGGTGGCTACGAGCAGTACTTC. Translated: CASSLGRGGYEQYF.

The chain recombines TRBV4-3 with TRBJ2-7, with 7 bases identical to TRBD1. The CDR3 is 16 amino acids. The V gene end was trimmed by 0 bases and the J gene end by 4 bases; junction bases not matched to a gene: 9. The germline V gene has CDR1 LGHNA and CDR2 YSLEER. This CDR3 is CASSQDSTGEGYEQYF. The CDR3 bases are TGCGCCAGCAGCCAAGATAGTACAGGGGAAGGATACGAGCAGTACTTC.

The rearrangement uses TRBV30 and TRBJ2-4, with a weak D call TRBD2 (5 bases). This CDR3 contains 17 residues. V dropped 0 bases and J dropped 0 bases, with 15 bases sitting between them. Germline CDR1 is GTSNPN and CDR2 is SVGIG (reference sequence). This CDR3 is CAWSVPDWALAKNIQYF. CDR3 DNA: TGTGCCTGGAGTGTCCCGGACTGGGCACTAGCCAAAAACATTCAGTACTTC.

The chain is built from TRBV25-1 and TRBJ1-2, with D hard to call. V was pared by 6 bases and J by 3 bases, with 5 bases between. CDR1 and CDR2 (germline): MGHDK, SYGVNS. This CDR3 region has 11 residues. CDR3 residues: CASRRDYGYTF. The CDR3 DNA reads TGTGCCAGCAGGCGGGACTATGGCTACACCTTC.

This chain uses TRBV3-1 (or the pseudogene TRBV3-2) with TRBJ2-5; D may be TRBD2 (6 bases). Germline V gives CDR1 LGHDT, CDR2 YNNKEL (reference sequence). The germline V and J ends were trimmed by 0 bases and 1 base, with 9 bases remaining between them. The CDR3 spans 15 residues. CDR3 DNA: TGTGCCAGCAGCCAAGATGTAGCGGCCCAAGAGACCCAGTACTTC. Encoded protein: CASSQDVAAQETQYF.

The rearrangement joins TRBV24-1 to TRBJ2-2, with TRBD1 matching over 10 bases. With V trimmed by 6 bases and J by 6 bases, 9 bases remained unmatched. In germline, CDR1 is KGHDR, CDR2 SFDVKD. This CDR3 region has 16 residues. CDR3 protein: CATSNYRDRGSGELFF. In DNA form, the CDR3 reads TGTGCCACCAGTAATTACCGGGACAGGGGTTCCGGGGAGCTGTTTTTT.

The chain employs TRBV5-8 and TRBJ2-1; no firm D call. CDR3 length: 14 residues. Germline CDR1 is SGHTS and CDR2 is YDEGEE. V lost 4 bases to trimming and J lost 3 bases, with 11 bases between them. DNA for the CDR3: TGTGCCAGCAGCCCTGCAAGAGTCTACAATGAGCAGTTCTTC. It codes for CASSPARVYNEQFF.

This rearrangement joins TRBV11-2 to TRBJ2-3; 7 nucleotides align to TRBD2. After removal of 8 bases from V and 0 bases from J, the junction contained 5 bases not matched to a gene. Germline loops: CDR1 SGHAT, CDR2 FQNNGV. This CDR3 region has 14 residues. CDR3 protein: CASRDYRSTDTQYF. The DNA of the CDR3 is TGTGCCAGCCGGGACTACCGGAGCACAGATACGCAGTATTTT.

The chain uses TRBV11-2 and TRBJ1-6; 7 bases are a match to TRBD1. This CDR3 has 14 amino acids. The germline CDR1 and CDR2 sequences are SGHAT and FQNNGV. With V trimmed by 7 bases and J by 9 bases, 9 bases remained unmatched. The CDR3 here is CASKIQGQSSPLHF. CDR3 sequence (DNA): TGTGCCAGCAAAATACAGGGGCAGAGTTCACCCCTCCACTTT.

The V and J genes are TRBV7-9 and TRBJ2-1; 12 bases match TRBD2. CDR3 size: 15 residues. In germline, CDR1 is SEHNR, CDR2 FQNEAQ (reference sequence). The trim removed 5 bases at V and 4 bases at J, leaving 3 bases unmatched. Written as DNA, the CDR3 is TGTGCCAGCAGCCTCCTAGCGGGGGGGTACAATGAGCAGTTCTTC. It specifies CASSLLAGGYNEQFF.

This chain uses TRBV29-1 with TRBJ1-1, with a weak D call TRBD1 (5 bases). Germline V gene lookup returns CDR1 SQVTM and CDR2 ANQGSEA. V lost 5 bases and J 2 bases, leaving 9 bases between the germline ends. This CDR3 contains 12 residues. The chain's CDR3 is CSVKGINTEAFF. The CDR3 nucleotides are TGCAGCGTTAAGGGGATTAACACTGAAGCTTTCTTT.

The V gene is TRBV7-3, the J gene TRBJ1-1, with D perhaps matching TRBD1 (5 bases). V lost 5 bases and J lost 4, with 17 bases in between. This CDR3 has 15 amino acids. Germline V gene lookup returns CDR1 SGHTA and CDR2 FQGTGA. The CDR3 loop is CASSQQGGEATEAFF. In DNA, the CDR3 is TGTGCCAGCAGCCAGCAGGGCGGGGAGGCCACTGAAGCTTTCTTT.

The chain recombines TRBV6-5 with TRBJ1-4; 7 bases align to TRBD1. The junction had 3 bases not matched to a gene; V was cut back by 6 bases and J by 2 bases. Germline V gene lookup returns CDR1 MNHEY and CDR2 SVGAGI. The CDR3 runs 14 residues. The CDR3 bases are TGTGCCAGCAGGACAGGGCCTACTAATGAAAAACTGTTTTTT. Its protein product is CASRTGPTNEKLFF.

The chain employs TRBV6-2 or TRBV6-3 and TRBJ1-2; TRBD1 aligns across 8 bases. Germline V gene data show CDR1 as MNHEY and CDR2 as SVGEGT. V shed 2 bases and J 2 bases; nucleotides not matched to a gene: 4. The CDR3 runs to 15 residues. The CDR3 sequence is CASSYGDRINYGYTF. The CDR3 bases are TGTGCCAGCAGTTACGGGGACAGGATAAACTATGGCTACACCTTC.

The chain's CDR3 is CASSTGMPEAFF. CDR3 coding DNA: TGTGCCAGCAGTACAGGGATGCCTGAAGCTTTCTTT. The V and J genes are TRBV28 and TRBJ1-1, with D tentatively TRBD1 (6 bases). Looked up from germline, CDR1 is MDHEN and CDR2 is SYDVKM. Trimming cost V 5 bases and J 6 bases, with 10 bases left between them. CDR3 length: 12 residues.

The rearrangement joins TRBV29-1 to TRBJ2-3, with TRBD2 identical over 8 bases. With V trimmed by 8 bases and J by 0 bases, 4 bases remained unmatched. The CDR3 is 13 residues long. Germline CDR1 SQVTM, CDR2 ANQGSEA. The CDR3 DNA reads TGCAGCTTAGCGGGACTTAGCACAGATACGCAGTATTTT. It encodes CSLAGLSTDTQYF.

V is TRBV28 and J is TRBJ2-3, with D possibly being TRBD2 (6 bases). V gave up 8 bases and J gave up 3 bases, with 18 bases separating them. Germline CDR1 and CDR2: MDHEN and SYDVKM. This CDR3 has 15 amino acids. CDR3 nucleotides: TGTGCCAGCGCCCCGCGGGGTCTCAGGACAGATACGCAGTATTTT. It yields the protein CASAPRGLRTDTQYF. The complete variable domain, with remaining parts taken from reference TRBV28 and TRBJ2-3, reads DVKVTQSSRYLVKRTGEKVFLECVQDMDHENMFWYRQDPGLGLRLIYFSYDVKMKEKGDIPEGYSVSREKKERFSLILESASTNQTSMYLCASAPRGLRTDTQYFGPGTRLTVL.

On this clone itself: This could be a read error, since a much larger clone is one nucleotide away. J is TRBJ2-7 and V is TRBV11-2; 8 bases are a match to TRBD1. The V gene end was trimmed by 2 bases and the J gene end by 3 bases; junction bases not matched to a gene: 0. Germline assignment: CDR1 SGHAT and CDR2 FQNNGV. This CDR3 region has 13 residues. CDR3 coding DNA: TGTGCCAGCAGCTTAACAGGGGGCTACGAGCAGTACTTC. Translating it yields CASSLTGGYEQYF.

This clone was recorded only once. This rearrangement joins TRBV7-2 to TRBJ2-5, with D tentatively TRBD2 (5 bases). V was pared by 4 bases and J by 1 base, with 10 bases between. Germline V gene lookup returns CDR1 SGHTA and CDR2 FQGNSA. This CDR3 is built from 14 residues. This CDR3 reads CASSSISVQETQYF. The CDR3 DNA sequence: TGTGCCAGCAGCTCAATTAGCGTCCAAGAGACCCAGTACTTC.

The chain combines TRBV30 with TRBJ1-2, with D possibly being TRBD1 (5 bases). Trimming removed 2 bases at V and 6 bases at J, with 10 bases between. This CDR3 region has 12 residues. Germline V gene lookup returns CDR1 GTSNPN and CDR2 SVGIG (reference sequence). The CDR3 nucleotides are TGTGCCTGGAGTACGGGGGTGGATGGCTACACCTTC. It specifies CAWSTGVDGYTF.

This chain joins TRBV19 and TRBJ2-5; no clear D. Germline V gives CDR1 LNHDA, CDR2 SQIVND (reference sequence). V was shortened by 6 bases and J by 0 bases, with 11 bases between the two germline ends. CDR3 length equals 14 residues. The CDR3 spells CASSIWADQETQYF. CDR3 DNA sequence: TGTGCCAGTAGCATTTGGGCCGACCAAGAGACCCAGTACTTC.